The rows below give T cell receptor beta chains drawn from one sample of a study of early T cells in non-severe SARS-CoV-2 infection. TCRdb called the 5' RACE reads again in MiXCR, with one record for every CDR3 protein. Among just over 70,000 distinct CDR3 sequences listed, approximately 13% were seen once. The material sequenced was whole blood. The receptor set was obtained from an adult who was a healthcare worker with PCR-confirmed SARS-CoV-2 infection or an uninfected control (not recorded which). Each CDR3 is given without its conserved first and last residue.

cdr3_aa	v_call	j_call
ASSSLEGRVGETQY	TRBV5-1	TRBJ2-5
ASSLRGAYTGELF	TRBV12-3/TRBV12-4	TRBJ2-2
ASSSGSADTQY	TRBV27	TRBJ2-3
AIGQGLVKSDEQF	TRBV10-3	TRBJ2-1
ASSLGQNYGYT	TRBV28	TRBJ1-2
ASSLREQTNYGYT	TRBV11-2	TRBJ1-2
SARQRNNNEQF	TRBV20-1	TRBJ2-1
ASSQVFLRGRLMNTEAF	TRBV14	TRBJ1-1
ASSTTETSYEQY	TRBV7-6	TRBJ2-7
ASSDRDRGRGYGYT	TRBV25-1	TRBJ1-2
ASSFFSGGARMQY	TRBV27	TRBJ2-3
ASSRGMDNYNEQF	TRBV7-2	TRBJ2-1
ASSLRWGQDNEQF	TRBV7-8	TRBJ2-1
ASSLQGSYEQY	TRBV28	TRBJ2-7
ASSLSGVGEQY	TRBV7-6	TRBJ2-7
ASSEDGSGANVLT	TRBV2	TRBJ2-6
AISEWMGQGNSPLH	TRBV10-3	TRBJ1-6
ASSPTSGSNEQF	TRBV3-1	TRBJ2-1
ASSLEEANEQF	TRBV13	TRBJ2-1
ASSAVTGFAKNIQY	TRBV2	TRBJ2-4
ASSVGQGNNEQF	TRBV9	TRBJ2-1
ASSLYSDTQY	TRBV7-2	TRBJ2-3
ASPRRDGYT	TRBV2	TRBJ1-2
SVWTGDGGYT	TRBV29-1	TRBJ1-2
SAGTGSDTGELF	TRBV20-1	TRBJ2-2
AWSSGRGVDEQF	TRBV30	TRBJ2-1
ASSWGGMNTEAF	TRBV5-1	TRBJ1-1
ASSADGGPAQETQY	TRBV2	TRBJ2-5
ASSQQAESYNEQF	TRBV4-2	TRBJ2-1
ASSPSLRAASPQH	TRBV4-2	TRBJ1-5
ASSLSRQGYSPLH	TRBV27	TRBJ1-6
ASSLSFGSGLYEQY	TRBV5-1	TRBJ2-7
ASSVGATPPDTQY	TRBV9	TRBJ2-3
ASSPTDRGATGELF	TRBV3-1	TRBJ2-2
ASSSSGQGHQPQH	TRBV28	TRBJ1-5
ASSQQGTNYGYT	TRBV14	TRBJ1-2
ASSRRSSGRPDSNEQF	TRBV6-5	TRBJ2-1
ASSFRTDTDTQY	TRBV13	TRBJ2-3
ASSYSRDSPQPQH	TRBV6-2/TRBV6-3	TRBJ1-5
ASSYAAGDQPQH	TRBV6-5	TRBJ1-5
ASSPSRQGYEQY	TRBV7-9	TRBJ2-7
ASSLGGRQAGIWNTEAF	TRBV11-2	TRBJ1-1
ASSLRGGTYNEQF	TRBV7-6	TRBJ2-1
ASSLGQGMTGELF	TRBV5-6	TRBJ2-2
ASSLEVGQTYEQY	TRBV11-2	TRBJ2-7
ASSYRQGRMDTQY	TRBV6-2/TRBV6-3	TRBJ2-3
ASSPDNEQF	TRBV5-1	TRBJ2-1
ASRVAGDEQF	TRBV28	TRBJ2-1
ASSSLAGGLKETQY	TRBV7-8	TRBJ2-5
ASSLNRPNTGELF	TRBV27	TRBJ2-2
AWSIPGLEDEQF	TRBV30	TRBJ2-1
ASTSGDYNEQF	TRBV2	TRBJ2-1
SVESAINYGYT	TRBV29-1	TRBJ1-2
SVATPGRLETQY	TRBV29-1	TRBJ2-5
ASSLVGQAWYGQY	TRBV7-2	TRBJ2-7
SVDRAGMNTEAF	TRBV29-1	TRBJ1-1
ASSETSQPQH	TRBV10-2	TRBJ1-5